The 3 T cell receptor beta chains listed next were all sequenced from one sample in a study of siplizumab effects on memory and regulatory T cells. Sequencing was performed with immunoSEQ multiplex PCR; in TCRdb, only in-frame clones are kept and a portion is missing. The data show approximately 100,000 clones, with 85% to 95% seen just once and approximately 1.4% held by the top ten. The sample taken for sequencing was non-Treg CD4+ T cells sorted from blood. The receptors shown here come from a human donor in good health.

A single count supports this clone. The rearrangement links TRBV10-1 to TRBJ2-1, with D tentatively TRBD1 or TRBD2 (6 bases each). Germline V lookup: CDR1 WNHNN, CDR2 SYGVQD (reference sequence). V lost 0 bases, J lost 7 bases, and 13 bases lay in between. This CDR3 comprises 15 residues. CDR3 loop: CASSESRRGMNEQFF. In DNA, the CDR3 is TGCGCCAGCAGTGAGTCTAGGAGGGGGATGAATGAGCAGTTCTTC.

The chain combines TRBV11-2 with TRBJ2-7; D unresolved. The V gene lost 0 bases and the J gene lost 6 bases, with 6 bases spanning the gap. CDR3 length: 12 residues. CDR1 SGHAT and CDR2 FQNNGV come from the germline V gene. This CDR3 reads CASSLDRAEQYF. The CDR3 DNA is TGTGCCAGCAGCTTAGACCGGGCCGAGCAGTACTTC.

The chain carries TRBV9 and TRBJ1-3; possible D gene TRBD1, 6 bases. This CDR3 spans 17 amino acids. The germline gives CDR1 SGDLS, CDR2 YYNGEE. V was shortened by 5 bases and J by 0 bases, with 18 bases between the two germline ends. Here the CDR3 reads CASSGNIDRSSGNTIYF. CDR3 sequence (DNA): TGTGCCAGCAGTGGAAACATTGACAGGAGCTCTGGAAACACCATATATTTT.